This is a list of T cell receptor beta chains from one sample in a study of blood T cell repertoires in COVID-19. Sequencing was performed with immunoSEQ multiplex PCR; in TCRdb, only in-frame clones are kept and a portion is missing. The table includes approximately 220,000 clones, about 86% detected once. Sequenced input: PBMCs or T cells enriched from blood (not recorded which). Receptors were obtained from a woman in her 40s with acute COVID-19. CDR3s include the opening cysteine and the closing phenylalanine or tryptophan.

TRBV11-2	TRBJ2-2	CASSLRTGNTGELFF
TRBV7-9	TRBJ1-2	CASTPRGGANYGYTF
TRBV5-1	TRBJ2-6	CASSLARSQGASGANVLTF
TRBV28	TRBJ1-5	CASSFSEPQHF
TRBV15	TRBJ2-2	CATSTRGRPGELFF
TRBV5-4	TRBJ2-3	CASRTRTSGSTDTQYF
TRBV6-5	TRBJ2-7	CAGGQGLEQYF
TRBV3-1/TRBV3-2	TRBJ1-4	CASSQYGGTNEKLFF
TRBV28	TRBJ1-2	CASLQGTGYTF
TRBV11-3	TRBJ2-1	CASSLDLSSGRLNEQFF
TRBV28	TRBJ1-2	CACHVGQGVVGYTF
TRBV5-6	TRBJ2-5	CASSKNRGQETQYF
TRBV15	TRBJ2-3	CATSTRQVLNTQYF
TRBV13	TRBJ1-3	CASSSGKGSGTIYF
TRBV28	TRBJ1-6	CASSLGGSDNSPLHF
TRBV19	TRBJ2-1	CASSIRGGASYNEQFF
TRBV6-2/TRBV6-3	TRBJ2-7	CASSLRVEQYF
TRBV28	TRBJ1-4	CASSPTGSATNEKLFF
TRBV2	TRBJ1-6	CASSQGGRTPSNSPLHF
TRBV3-1/TRBV3-2	TRBJ2-7	CASSQDWGGYEQYF
TRBV28	TRBJ2-7	CASSSSGTGLKREQYF
TRBV7-9	TRBJ2-5	CASSPTSSDPKETQYF
TRBV14	TRBJ2-3	CASSQDETDTQYF
TRBV27	TRBJ1-2	CASSLKGASSDGYTF